This T cell receptor beta chain was sequenced during a study of neoadjuvant nivolumab and ipilimumab in lung cancer. Study background: The combination arm added day-1 ipilimumab 1 mg/kg to nivolumab 3 mg/kg on days 1, 15, 29.

The CDR3 is 16 amino acids. V dropped 3 bases and J dropped 5; count of bases not matched to a gene: 6. Germline V lookup: CDR1 MNHEY, CDR2 SVGAGI. Study results and limitations: Pretherapy blood TCR richness correlated positively with resected tumor richness. Only two of four nivolumab-treated tumors gained richness and clonality by surgery.

On this clone itself: Its antigen is currently unknown.

Only in-frame clones appear in the TCRdb table, and some are missing; sequencing was by immunoSEQ multiplex PCR. The table lists some 2,500 clones, more than 80% of them singletons. This receptor was identified in an adult with non-small cell lung cancer. The genes are TRBV6-5 and TRBJ2-5; 13 nucleotides match TRBD2. The sequencing used tumor tissue, collected before neoadjuvant nivolumab, alone or with ipilimumab. The CDR3 sequence is CASSYKGTSGKETQYF. CDR3 nucleotides: TGTGCCAGCAGTTATAAAGGGACTAGCGGGAAGGAGACCCAGTACTTC.